This T cell receptor beta chain was captured by sequencing in a study of blood T cell repertoires in COVID-19. Across the study: T cells, B-cell-depleted T cells, or PBMCs provided the cDNA or gDNA that served as material.

In the original processing: From reference gene primer amplification, estimates of nucleated cell counts were derived. Generated by immunoSEQ multiplex PCR, the TCRdb table keeps only in-frame clones and is missing some. The V and J calls and clone size were taken over from that table, and D and trimming were inferred from the DNA. The sample holds about 470,000 clones, roughly 87% seen once. The receptor was derived from a woman between 18 and 29 years old who had recovered from COVID-19. The sample consisted of PBMCs or T cells enriched from blood (not recorded which).

The CDR3 sequence: CASSRQGGGYTF. The CDR3 DNA follows: TGTGCCAGCAGCCGACAGGGTGGTGGCTACACCTTC. The chain couples TRBV6-6 to TRBJ1-2; 7 bases align to TRBD1. Germline values: CDR1 MNHNY, CDR2 SVGAGI (reference sequence). The CDR3 spans 12 residues. V lost 6 bases and J lost 7; bases outside the gene matches: 5.